These 28 T cell receptor beta chains came from one sample sequenced in a study of blood T cells in healthy people across ages. A sample-barcoded 5' primer and a J-beta primer mix were used in a second PCR of about 7 to 12 cycles. TCRdb re-called the 5' RACE reads with MiXCR, one entry per CDR3 protein. The data contain about 2 million distinct CDR3 sequences, around half of them seen just once; the ten biggest clones take up around 2.1%. Sequencing was done on a sample of blood. Receptor source: a middle-aged woman in good health.

This clonotype was observed a handful of times. This chain connects TRBV20-1 to TRBJ2-7, with a weak D call TRBD2 (7 bases). Germline CDR1 DFQATT, CDR2 SNEGSKA (reference sequence). Between the trimmed V and J ends, which lost 0 bases and 2 bases, there was a span of 11 bases. The CDR3 sequence is 14 residues long. CDR3 in amino acids: CSARDEGGAYEQYF. CDR3 nucleotides: TGCAGTGCTAGAGATGAGGGGGGGGCCTACGAGCAGTACTTC.

In its sample, this clonotype was seen a few times. V and J are TRBV2 and TRBJ2-1; either TRBD1 or TRBD2 may fit D (6 bases each). The V gene lost 2 bases and the J gene lost 5 bases, with 13 bases spanning the gap. Germline assignment: CDR1 SNHLY and CDR2 FYNNEI. There are 15 residues in the CDR3. The DNA for the CDR3 is TGTGCCAGCAGTGAACGGGGGCCCTGGGACAATGAGCAGTTCTTC. This translates into CASSERGPWDNEQFF.

The chain is built from TRBV20-1 and TRBJ2-1; 8 bases map to TRBD2. The ends lost 1 base at V and 3 bases at J; junction bases unmatched: 5. The length of the CDR3 is 15 residues. Germline assignment: CDR1 DFQATT and CDR2 SNEGSKA (reference sequence). The CDR3 bases are TGCAGTGCTAGAGTAGGCGGGGGGTTCTACAATGAGCAGTTCTTC. As protein: CSARVGGGFYNEQFF.

J is TRBJ2-2 and V is TRBV11-2, with a possible D match to TRBD1 (5 bases). This CDR3 region has 14 residues. Germline CDR1 is SGHAT and CDR2 is FQNNGV. The V gene lost 0 bases and the J gene lost 6 bases, with 8 bases spanning the gap. Here the CDR3 reads CASSLDRVAGELFF. In DNA form, the CDR3 reads TGTGCCAGCAGCTTAGACAGGGTAGCCGGGGAGCTGTTTTTT.

This clonotype turned up a few times. The gene calls are TRBV6-2 or TRBV6-3 and TRBJ2-7; D possibly corresponds to TRBD2 (5 bases). The CDR3 covers 12 residues. Looked up from germline, CDR1 is MNHEY and CDR2 is SVGEGT. V lost 0 bases and J lost 5, with 5 bases in between. CDR3 residues: CASSYSRDEQYF. DNA for the CDR3: TGTGCCAGCAGTTACTCGAGGGACGAGCAGTACTTC.

The CDR3 spells CASSQDPALAGLQETQYF. In DNA, the CDR3 is TGTGCCAGCAGCCAAGATCCAGCTCTAGCGGGTTTACAAGAGACCCAGTACTTC. This chain joins TRBV4-2 and TRBJ2-5; TRBD2 matches at 8 bases. Germline CDR1 is LGHNA and CDR2 is YNFKEQ. This CDR3 has 18 residues. The V gene end was trimmed by 0 bases and the J gene end by 2 bases; junction bases not matched to a gene: 11.

The chain is built from TRBV9 and TRBJ1-6, with unresolved D. The CDR3 is made up of 14 amino acids. V was shortened by 0 bases and J by 9 bases, with 10 bases between the two germline ends. Germline loops: CDR1 SGDLS, CDR2 YYNGEE. In DNA form, the CDR3 reads TGTGCCAGCAGCGTAGGAGGTCTCGGTTCACCCCTCCACTTT. It encodes CASSVGGLGSPLHF.

This chain joins TRBV10-1 and TRBJ2-1; 9 bases agree with TRBD1. The closer fit of TRBJ2-7 to the DNA end suggests the J call may be wrong. The CDR3 runs to 15 residues. CDR1 and CDR2 (germline): WNHNN, SYGVQD (reference sequence). CDR3 nucleotides: TGCGCCAGCAGTGGATCGGACAGGGGATCCTACGAGCAGTACTTC. Translating it yields CASSGSDRGSYEQYF.

The CDR3 DNA reads as TGTGCCAGCAGGGGACAGGGGGAAAAAGAGACCCAGTACTTC. This encodes CASRGQGEKETQYF. This chain uses TRBV27 with TRBJ2-5, with 11 bases fitting TRBD1. Germline CDR1 and CDR2: MNHEY and SMNVEV (reference sequence). This CDR3 has 14 amino acids. Trimming removed 6 bases from V and 3 bases from J; junction bases left unmatched: 3.

V and J are TRBV7-2 and TRBJ1-6; no clear D gene. V was clipped by 4 bases and J by 10 bases, with 11 bases between them. The CDR3 covers 13 residues. Germline loops: CDR1 SGHTA, CDR2 FQGNSA. The CDR3 reads CASSYTIQSPLHF. CDR3 DNA: TGTGCCAGCAGCTATACAATACAATCACCCCTCCACTTT.

V is TRBV5-1 and J is TRBJ2-1; D is unresolved. The CDR3 consists of 16 residues. Germline V gene lookup returns CDR1 SGHRS and CDR2 YFSETQ. The V end was cut by 4 bases, the J end by 5 bases, with 19 bases between. CDR3 amino acids: CASSKRPDPNDNEQFF. Written as DNA, the CDR3 is TGCGCCAGCAGCAAACGACCGGACCCTAATGACAATGAGCAGTTCTTC.

Notes on this clonotype: The junction shows a germline mismatch at one end, possibly a read error. The rearrangement joins TRBV9 to TRBJ2-3; TRBD2 agrees at 8 bases. CDR1 is SGDLS and CDR2 is YYNGEE in the germline V gene. The CDR3 contains 16 residues. This chain's CDR3 is CAGSGSGTSRSDTQYF. Here the CDR3 DNA reads TGTGCCGGCAGCGGGTCCGGGACTAGTCGGTCAGATACGCAGTATTTT.

This clonotype was observed a single time. The chain uses TRBV4-1 and TRBJ2-4; tentatively, D is TRBD2 (5 bases). The CDR3 runs 12 residues. The germline V gene has CDR1 MGHRA and CDR2 YSYEKL. The V end was cut by 3 bases, the J end by 13 bases, with 13 bases between. For the CDR3, the DNA is TGCGCCAGCAGCCAGCCCAAGTCGGGGCAGTACTTC. This codes for CASSQPKSGQYF.

This clonotype came up a few times. The chain couples TRBV6-2 or TRBV6-3 to TRBJ2-5; maybe TRBD2 (6 bases). V lost 2 bases and J 7 bases, leaving 17 bases between the germline ends. Germline CDR1 and CDR2: MNHEY and SVGEGT. The CDR3 totals 15 residues. This chain's CDR3 is CASSYDAASALTQYF. As DNA, the CDR3 is TGTGCCAGCAGTTACGACGCCGCTAGCGCTCTGACCCAGTACTTC.

The table lists this clonotype with a few counts. The chain is built from TRBV4-2 and TRBJ2-5, with D possibly being TRBD2 (5 bases). Germline CDR1 reads LGHNA; CDR2 reads YNFKEQ. This CDR3 spans 14 amino acids. V was cut by 2 bases and J by 1 base, with 8 bases left in between. CDR3 nucleotide sequence: TGTGCCAGCAGCCAACTAGGAGGCCAAGAGACCCAGTACTTC. Translating it yields CASSQLGGQETQYF.

This clonotype was counted a few times. This chain connects TRBV6-2 or TRBV6-3 to TRBJ2-4; D uncertain. The V and J ends lost 4 bases and 1 base respectively, with 14 bases between them. The V gene's germline CDR1 is MNHEY and CDR2 SVGEGT. The CDR3 loop spans 16 amino acids. CDR3 protein: CASSFRLERAKNIQYF. The CDR3 region has the DNA TGTGCCAGCAGTTTTAGACTGGAACGGGCCAAAAACATTCAGTACTTC.

V gene TRBV10-3 combines with J gene TRBJ2-3, with TRBD1 identical over 12 bases. Germline CDR1 is ENHRY and CDR2 is SYGVKD. The CDR3 is 16 amino acids. V lost 3 bases to trimming and J lost 7 bases; unmatched junction nucleotides: 8. CDR3 loop: CAISDPGQGASNTQYF. CDR3 nucleotide sequence: TGTGCCATCAGTGACCCGGGACAGGGGGCGTCGAATACGCAGTATTTT.

The chain carries TRBV3-1 and TRBJ1-1; D unclear. Germline values: CDR1 LGHDT, CDR2 YNNKEL (reference sequence). The CDR3 is 15 amino acids. The V gene lost 1 base and the J gene lost 7 bases, with 16 bases spanning the gap. CDR3 region: CASSQVVGVQIEAFF. CDR3 nucleotide sequence: TGTGCCAGCAGCCAAGTGGTTGGGGTTCAGATTGAAGCTTTCTTT.

This chain connects TRBV24-1 to TRBJ2-3, with D possibly matching TRBD2 (5 bases). Deletions cut 3 bases from V and 4 bases from J, with 19 bases between. The CDR3 has 17 amino acids. CDR1 is KGHDR, CDR2 SFDVKD, per germline. The CDR3 region has the DNA TGTGCCACCAGTGATGCAACCTCCAGGACTGTTTCAGATACGCAGTATTTT. Residues: CATSDATSRTVSDTQYF.

The DNA for the CDR3 is TGCGCCAGCAGCCAAGAGCTTCGGGGCTCACCCCTCCACTTT. Translated, it gives CASSQELRGSPLHF. J is TRBJ1-6 and V is TRBV4-3; possibly TRBD1 for D (5 bases). The CDR3 consists of 14 residues. Germline assignment: CDR1 LGHNA and CDR2 YSLEER. Trimming removed 0 bases at V and 10 bases at J, with 10 bases between.

V gene TRBV28 combines with J gene TRBJ2-7, with a possible D match to TRBD2 (5 bases). V was pared by 6 bases and J by 0 bases, with 21 bases between. The CDR3 is 17 amino acids. Germline-derived CDR1 and CDR2 are MDHEN and SYDVKM. CDR3: CASRSVRRGGGSYEQYF. DNA of the CDR3: TGTGCCAGCAGATCCGTCCGCCGGGGTGGTGGCTCCTACGAGCAGTACTTC. Filled out from reference TRBV28 and TRBJ2-7, the complete variable domain reads DVKVTQSSRYLVKRTGEKVFLECVQDMDHENMFWYRQDPGLGLRLIYFSYDVKMKEKGDIPEGYSVSREKKERFSLILESASTNQTSMYLCASRSVRRGGGSYEQYFGPGTRLTVT.

This clonotype was seen a handful of times. V gene TRBV3-1 combines with J gene TRBJ2-5, with D perhaps matching TRBD2 (6 bases). The CDR3 is 14 amino acids. Per germline, CDR1 LGHDT and CDR2 YNNKEL (reference sequence). V shed 0 bases and J shed 3 bases, with 8 bases lying between them. In DNA form, the CDR3 reads TGTGCCAGCAGCCAAGATTCGGGAGAAGAGACCCAGTACTTC. Translated: CASSQDSGEETQYF.

The V call is TRBV28, the J call TRBJ2-4; the D gene is possibly TRBD2 (6 bases). This CDR3 contains 13 residues. V was clipped by 8 bases and J by 1 base, with 9 bases between them. The germline V gene has CDR1 MDHEN and CDR2 SYDVKM. This chain's CDR3 is CASVGGAKNIQYF. In DNA, the CDR3 is TGTGCCAGCGTCGGGGGTGCCAAAAACATTCAGTACTTC.

There are many counts of this clonotype. Here the CDR3 reads CASRPRDKNIQYF. The CDR3 bases are TGTGCCAGCAGGCCCCGGGACAAAAACATTCAGTACTTC. The chain is built from TRBV12-3 or TRBV12-4 and TRBJ2-4; a weak D match, TRBD2 (5 bases). The CDR3 length is 13 residues. The V end was cut by 6 bases, the J end by 3 bases, with 9 bases between.

The chain uses TRBV6-2 or TRBV6-3 and TRBJ2-5; D possibly corresponds to TRBD2 (5 bases). Germline CDR1 MNHEY, CDR2 SVGEGT. The CDR3 extends over 15 amino acids. V gave up 0 bases and J gave up 4 bases, with 12 bases separating them. The CDR3 DNA is TGTGCCAGCAGTTACTCGGTGATACGGGGAGAGACCCAGTACTTC. Protein sequence: CASSYSVIRGETQYF.

This clonotype was recorded once. The rearrangement joins TRBV7-2 to TRBJ2-5, with TRBD2 identical over 7 bases. CDR3 length: 17 amino acids. J was trimmed by 2 bases and V by 9 bases; bases with no gene match: 18. CDR1 is SGHTA, CDR2 FQGNSA, per germline. The CDR3 region has the DNA TGTGCCAGTTTCCCCAGGACCCAGCGGGGCCCTCAAGAGACCCAGTACTTC. As protein: CASFPRTQRGPQETQYF.

The chain employs TRBV20-1 and TRBJ1-1; D possibly corresponds to TRBD1 (5 bases). The ends were cut back, 6 bases at V and 3 bases at J, with 14 bases in the middle. The length of the CDR3 is 13 residues. Per germline, CDR1 DFQATT and CDR2 SNEGSKA (reference sequence). The CDR3: CSAPLGGDTEAFF. The CDR3 nucleotides are TGCAGTGCCCCCTTGGGGGGAGACACTGAAGCTTTCTTT.

V and J are TRBV6-1 and TRBJ1-6, with TRBD1 as a possible D gene (6 bases). This CDR3 has 15 residues. Germline values: CDR1 MNHNS, CDR2 SASEGT. V gave up 7 bases and J gave up 3 bases, with 13 bases separating them. The CDR3 bases are TGTGCCAGCAACTCGGGACAAAACTATAATTCACCCCTCCACTTT. This gives the protein CASNSGQNYNSPLHF.